This TCR beta chain derives from a study of T cell responses to AZD1222 COVID-19 vaccine. Overall study: Second-dose schedules of about 4 or about 12 weeks were combined. Study-level results: Of the AZD1222 recipients, only 5 or 6 were seropositive at baseline. Females made up more of the donors, who were largely white British, and clonal diversity may have come out too low.

Between the trimmed V and J ends, which lost 5 bases and 4 bases, there was a span of 23 bases. This CDR3 has 17 residues. The germline CDR1 and CDR2 sequences are SGHNT and YENEEA. Regarding this clone: Antigen unknown.

TCRdb's table, derived via immunoSEQ multiplex PCR, lists solely in-frame clones and lacks some. The sample lists fewer than 120,000 clones, approximately 90% occurring once. This rearrangement joins TRBV11-3 to TRBJ1-1; D is possibly TRBD1 (6 bases). The sequence derives from an adult in good health. Specimen: peripheral blood, collected on day 0 of AZD1222 vaccination. The CDR3 DNA is TGTGCCAGCAGCATAGGTGGGGGCTCTTTCCGCCCCACTGAAGCTTTCTTT. Encoded protein: CASSIGGGSFRPTEAFF.